This T cell receptor (beta chain) was identified in a study of T cell responses to AZD1222 COVID-19 vaccine. CDR1 and CDR2 from the germline V gene are SEHNR and FQNEAQ (reference sequence). The CDR3 is 13 residues long. V lost 4 bases to trimming and J lost 5 bases, with 11 bases between them. Of note for this clone: What it binds is not known.

Study results and caveats: Only six or seven AZD1222 recipients tested seropositive at baseline. The breadth and depth of Spike-specific TCRs increased once two AZD1222 doses had been given. Repertoires were obtained solely post-peak T cell response. Dominant CD4 TCR responses targeted spike regions 160-218 and 743-854.

Measured with immunoSEQ multiplex PCR; TCRdb has only the in-frame clones, and not every one. The data show around 200,000 clones, with approximately 95% seen just once and 0.8% to 1.3% held by the top ten. The sequence was collected from an adult who received the MenACWY meningococcal vaccine as a control. The sequencing here drew on peripheral blood, taken 28 days after the second dose of the MenACWY control vaccine. This chain links TRBV7-9 with TRBJ1-1; no clear D. The CDR3 bases are TGTGCCAGCAGCTCGATTGGTGGGACTGAAGCTTTCTTT. This translates into CASSSIGGTEAFF.